This section outlines one T cell receptor (beta chain) sequence together with its context. Its antigen target is currently unknown. Per-base quality was not reported, and no clone a single base away is much larger than it. These data originate in a study of shared clonotypes between healthy human individuals (TCRdb year 2020). Notes on the research overall: The cohort included three men and a couple of women between 18 and 49 years of age. For each donor, CD4 naive and CD4 memory were each run on three plates, CD8 naive on two plates, and CD8 memory on one plate. Between about 0.9 and 10 billion PBMCs per donor were obtained by leukapheresis. To increase sequencing depth and limit assay-specific biases, different laboratories used diverse techniques to prepare libraries and sequence TCR repertoires. Blood TCR repertoires of about five healthy adults were deeply sequenced to estimate repertoire size and the extent of clonotype sharing between individuals. The investigation overall reported the following: Based on pairwise subsampling, the degree of clonotype sharing among donors was expected to be affected by sequencing depth. Naive subsets generally had larger estimated clonotype richness than memory subsets. The small number of donors limited the genetic and exposure-history diversity represented. Across a handful of donors, 5% to 6% of naive CD4, approximately 3.5% of naive CD8, approximately 2.5% of memory CD4, and approximately 0.4% of memory CD8 clonotypes were shared. Rarefaction of sorted-subset datasets indicated incomplete sequencing despite the large sequencing depth. Sampling was restricted to blood, and TCR repertoires in tissue are likely to differ from TCR repertoires in blood. Compared with non-shared clonotypes, clonotypes shared by all four sorted-subset donors had higher generation probabilities.

Healthy HIV-negative adults with no recently reported acute infections or vaccinations were included as donors. Every donor was a Caucasian adult residing in Nashville, Tennessee, USA. CD4+ T cells were enriched by magnetic negative selection, after which naive cells were positively selected on CD45RA and the negative fraction was taken as the memory subset. After blood collection by leukapheresis, PBMCs were isolated using Ficoll-Histopaque density gradient centrifugation and then cryopreserved in the vapor phase of liquid nitrogen. Purity and quantity of every magnetically sorted T cell population were checked by analytical flow cytometry. From each sorted fraction, genomic DNA was isolated and quantified by UV absorbance on a Nanodrop 2000c. TCR CDR3 regions were amplified from genomic DNA by multiplex PCR using the deep immunoSEQ assay. For each cell subset, the extracted genomic DNA was distributed evenly across all wells of several immunoSEQ 96-well plates, and each plate served as one replicate. Each replicate PCR for sorted subsets received roughly 200 ng genomic DNA, equal to roughly 30,000 T cell genomes. The purified libraries were quantified using a Qubit 3.0 fluorometer, sized with a Bioanalyzer 2100, and then quantified again using the KAPA Library Quantification kit. Each immunoSEQ 96-well plate was sequenced on its own single-read 150-cycle Illumina NextSeq 550 flow cell. The original pipeline was this. The immunoSEQ output contained only junctional sequences without quality scores, so filtering could not match that applied to full-length reads. To assign V/J genes and CDR3, sequences were annotated against IMGT germline references using PyIR, a Python wrapper for IgBLAST v1.9. Reads were filtered out if the reads had weak V/J assignments (E-value above 1e-6), no CDR3, stop codons, out-of-frame junctions, or ambiguous translated residues. A V3J clonotype was defined by an identical inferred V gene, J gene, and CDR3 amino acid sequence. The percentage overlap between two repertoires was calculated by dividing the number of shared unique clonotypes by the size of the smaller repertoire. Richness of each repertoire was evaluated using RTK rarefaction, the Chao1 estimator, and Recon v2.1 estimates of unobserved clonotypes. For all TCRbeta clonotypes obtained by the gDNA method from several donors, generation probabilities were computed with OLGA. TCRdb retrieved this table from immuneACCESS and kept in-frame rearrangements only. Not all clones are present; in checked studies, unresolved V genes account for under half, and no reason is known for the remainder. The V and J calls and clone size were taken over from that table, and D and trimming were inferred from the DNA. The sample has 650,000 to 750,000 clones on record, around 72% of them singletons. The top ten hold about 1.8% of the sample.

The sequencing sample was made of memory CD4+ T cells sorted from blood. The sample's cell subset or site label, decoded: CD45RA-negative fraction. This receptor was identified in a woman in her 30s in good health.

The CDR3 corresponds to CASKLGTGYGYTF. In nucleotides, the sequence is TGTGCCAGCAAGCTAGGGACAGGGTATGGCTACACCTTC. The rearrangement combines TRBV27 with TRBJ1-2; TRBD1 lines up with 9 middle nucleotides. Clipping removes 7 bases from V and 5 bases from J, with 5 as the unmatched junction base count. Reading the germline V gene (reference sequence) gives CDR1 MNHEY and CDR2 SMNVEV. From the cysteine up to the phenylalanine, the CDR3 has a length of 13 residues. Only the CDR3 part of the read is kept: 39 bases, read in frame from the first base.